Below, one T cell receptor (beta chain) is given with its context. This specimen belongs to a study of blood T cell repertoires in COVID-19. Looking at the study overall: COVID-19 samples collected from the United States, Italy and Spain covered acute and convalescent phases.

Germline V lookup: CDR1 KGHSH, CDR2 LQKENI. CDR3 length equals 18 residues. Trimming cost V 0 bases and J 0 bases, with 15 bases left between them. The study drew participants aged roughly 18 to 89 years from 20 to 30 US areas. Allocation to cohorts depended on clinical history reported by the participants. Method: immunoSEQ multiplex PCR; TCRdb's copy keeps in-frame clones and lacks some. The table shows 400,000 to 550,000 clones, with about 85% occurring only once. Material for sequencing was PBMCs or T cells enriched from blood (not recorded which). The receptor was derived from a woman younger than 30 with acute COVID-19. The chain has TRBV18 and TRBJ1-3, with D maybe TRBD1 (5 bases). CDR3 sequence: CASSPPIGGKSSGNTIYF. DNA for the CDR3: TGTGCCAGCTCACCACCGATTGGGGGGAAGAGCTCTGGAAACACCATATATTTT.